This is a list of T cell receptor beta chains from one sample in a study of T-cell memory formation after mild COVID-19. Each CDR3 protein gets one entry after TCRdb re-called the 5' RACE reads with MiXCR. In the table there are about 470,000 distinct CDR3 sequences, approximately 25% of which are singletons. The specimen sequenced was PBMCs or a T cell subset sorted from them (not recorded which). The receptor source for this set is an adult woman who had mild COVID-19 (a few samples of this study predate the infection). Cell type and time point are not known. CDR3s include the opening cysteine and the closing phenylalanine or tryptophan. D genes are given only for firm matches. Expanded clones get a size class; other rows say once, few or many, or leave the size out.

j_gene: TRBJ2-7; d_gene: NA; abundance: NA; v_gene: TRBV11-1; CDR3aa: CASSLGLTNDEQYF; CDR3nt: TGTGCCAGCAGCTTAGGCCTCACTAACGACGAGCAGTACTTC
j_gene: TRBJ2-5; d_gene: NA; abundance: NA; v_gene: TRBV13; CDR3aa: CASSLGLGGETQYF; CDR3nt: TGTGCCAGCAGCTTAGGTTTAGGGGGAGAGACCCAGTACTTC
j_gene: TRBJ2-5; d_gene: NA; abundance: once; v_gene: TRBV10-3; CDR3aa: CAIKGTVQETQYF; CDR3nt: TGTGCCATCAAGGGAACAGTCCAAGAGACCCAGTACTTC
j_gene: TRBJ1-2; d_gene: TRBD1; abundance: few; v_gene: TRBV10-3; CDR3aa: CAITGGYGYTF; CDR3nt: TGTGCCATCACAGGGGGCTATGGCTACACCTTC
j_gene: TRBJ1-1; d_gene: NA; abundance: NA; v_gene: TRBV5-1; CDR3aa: CASSLTDNLNTEAFF; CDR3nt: TGCGCCAGCAGCTTAACGGACAATTTGAACACTGAAGCTTTCTTT
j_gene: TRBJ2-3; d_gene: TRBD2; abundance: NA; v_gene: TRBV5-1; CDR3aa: CASSQPGLAGALTGTDTQYF; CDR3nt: TGCGCCAGCAGCCAACCGGGACTAGCGGGAGCACTTACGGGCACAGATACGCAGTATTTT
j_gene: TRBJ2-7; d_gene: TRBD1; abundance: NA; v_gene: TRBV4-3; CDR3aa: CASSQAQGAYEQYF; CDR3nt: TGCGCCAGCAGCCAAGCACAGGGGGCGTACGAGCAGTACTTC
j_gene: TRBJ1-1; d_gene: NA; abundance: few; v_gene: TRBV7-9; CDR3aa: CASSPQDREAFF; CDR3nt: TGTGCCAGCAGCCCACAGGACAGAGAAGCTTTCTTT
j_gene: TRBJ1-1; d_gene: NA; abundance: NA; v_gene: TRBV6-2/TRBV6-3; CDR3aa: CASSYITRGNTEAFF; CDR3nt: TGTGCCAGCAGTTATATAACCAGGGGGAACACTGAAGCTTTCTTT
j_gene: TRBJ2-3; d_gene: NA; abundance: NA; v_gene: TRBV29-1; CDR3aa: CSVQGRSTDTQYF; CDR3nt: TGCAGCGTTCAAGGCAGATCCACAGATACGCAGTATTTT
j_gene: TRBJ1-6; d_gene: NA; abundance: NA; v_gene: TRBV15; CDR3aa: CATSEEDGRSYNSPLHF; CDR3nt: TGTGCCACCAGCGAGGAGGATGGACGCTCCTATAATTCACCCCTCCACTTT
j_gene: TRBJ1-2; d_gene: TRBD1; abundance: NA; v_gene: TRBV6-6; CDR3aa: CASSYSPLSRDRGNYGYTF; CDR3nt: TGTGCCAGCAGTTACTCGCCTCTTTCCAGGGACAGGGGGAACTATGGCTACACCTTC
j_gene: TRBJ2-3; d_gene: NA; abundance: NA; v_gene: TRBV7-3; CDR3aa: CASSFFTGGRLTDTQYF; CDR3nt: TGTGCCAGCAGCTTTTTTACTGGTGGCAGACTCACAGATACGCAGTATTTT
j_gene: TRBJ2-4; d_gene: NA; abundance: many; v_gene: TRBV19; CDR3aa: CASSTRTGQSDF; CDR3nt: TGTGCCAGTAGTACACGCACGGGACAATCTGACTTC
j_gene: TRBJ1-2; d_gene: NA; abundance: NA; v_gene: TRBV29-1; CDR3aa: CSVEDRGHGYTF; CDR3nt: TGCAGCGTTGAAGATCGGGGGCATGGCTACACCTTC
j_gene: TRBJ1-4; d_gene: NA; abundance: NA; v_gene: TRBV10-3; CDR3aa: CAISGGGLGEEKLFF; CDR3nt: TGTGCCATCAGTGGCGGGGGGCTGGGGGAAGAAAAACTGTTTTTT
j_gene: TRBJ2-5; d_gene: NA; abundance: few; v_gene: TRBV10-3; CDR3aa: CATGPSQETQYF; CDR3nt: TGTGCCACCGGTCCCAGCCAAGAGACCCAGTACTTC
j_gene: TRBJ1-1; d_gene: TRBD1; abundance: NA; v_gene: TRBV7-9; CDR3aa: CASSWTGAEAFF; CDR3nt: TGTGCCAGCAGCTGGACAGGGGCTGAAGCTTTCTTT
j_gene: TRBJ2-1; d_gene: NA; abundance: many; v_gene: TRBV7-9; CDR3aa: CASNNEQFF; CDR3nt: TGTGCCAGCAACAATGAGCAGTTCTTC
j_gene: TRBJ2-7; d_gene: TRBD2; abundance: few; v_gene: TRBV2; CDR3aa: CASSIGLAGLNEQYF; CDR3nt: TGTGCCAGCAGTATAGGACTAGCGGGACTTAACGAGCAGTACTTC
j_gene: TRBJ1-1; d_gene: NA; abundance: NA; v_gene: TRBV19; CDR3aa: CASSVGGEAFF; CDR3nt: TGTGCCAGTAGTGTTGGGGGAGAAGCTTTCTTT
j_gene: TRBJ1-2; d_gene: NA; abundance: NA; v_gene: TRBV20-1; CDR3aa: CSASGISGAHYGYTF; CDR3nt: TGCAGTGCTAGTGGTATATCCGGGGCCCACTATGGCTACACCTTC
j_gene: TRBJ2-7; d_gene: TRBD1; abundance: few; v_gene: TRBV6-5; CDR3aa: CASSWTGLGYEQYF; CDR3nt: TGTGCCAGCAGTTGGACAGGGCTAGGCTACGAGCAGTACTTC
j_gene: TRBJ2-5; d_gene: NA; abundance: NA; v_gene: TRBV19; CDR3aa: CASSIGVLKETQYF; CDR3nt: TGTGCCAGTAGTATAGGGGTCCTTAAAGAGACCCAGTACTTC
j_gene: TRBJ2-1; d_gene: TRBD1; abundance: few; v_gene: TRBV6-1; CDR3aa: CASSRTGSGEQFF; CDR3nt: TGTGCCAGCAGCCGGACAGGGTCGGGTGAGCAGTTCTTC
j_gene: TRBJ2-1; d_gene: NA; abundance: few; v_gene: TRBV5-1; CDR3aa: CDSSLAGELSTYNEQFF; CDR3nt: TGCGACAGCAGCTTGGCCGGTGAGCTCTCTACCTACAATGAGCAGTTCTTC
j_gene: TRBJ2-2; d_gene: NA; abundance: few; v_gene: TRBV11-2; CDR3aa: CASSLMRGTVNTGELFF; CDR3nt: TGTGCCAGCAGCTTAATGCGCGGGACCGTGAACACCGGGGAGCTGTTTTTT
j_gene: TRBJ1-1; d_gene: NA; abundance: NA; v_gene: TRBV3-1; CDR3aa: CASSPHQGPNTEAFF; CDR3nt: TGTGCCAGCAGCCCCCACCAGGGGCCGAACACTGAAGCTTTCTTT
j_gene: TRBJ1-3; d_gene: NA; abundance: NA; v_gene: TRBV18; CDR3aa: CASSVGNTIYF; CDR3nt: TGTGCCAGCTCTGTTGGAAACACCATATATTTT
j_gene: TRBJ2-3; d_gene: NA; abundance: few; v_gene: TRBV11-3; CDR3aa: CASSFGGSMTDTQYF; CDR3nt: TGTGCCAGCAGCTTCGGAGGGAGTATGACAGATACGCAGTATTTT
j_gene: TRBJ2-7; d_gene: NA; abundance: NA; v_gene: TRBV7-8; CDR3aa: CASSLQDGTYEQYF; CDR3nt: TGTGCCAGCAGCTTACAGGACGGAACCTACGAGCAGTACTTC
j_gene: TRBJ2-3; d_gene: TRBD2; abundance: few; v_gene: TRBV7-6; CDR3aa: CASFGASGGSTDTQYF; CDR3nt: TGTGCCAGCTTCGGGGCTAGCGGGGGAAGCACAGATACGCAGTATTTT
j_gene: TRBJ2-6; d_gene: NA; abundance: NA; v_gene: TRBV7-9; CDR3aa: CASSLDRVLTSGANVLTF; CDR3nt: TGTGCCAGCAGCTTAGACAGGGTCCTGACCTCTGGGGCCAACGTCCTGACTTTC
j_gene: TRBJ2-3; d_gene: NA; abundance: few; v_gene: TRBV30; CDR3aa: CAWSVQGHSTDTQYF; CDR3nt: TGTGCCTGGAGTGTACAGGGTCATAGCACAGATACGCAGTATTTT
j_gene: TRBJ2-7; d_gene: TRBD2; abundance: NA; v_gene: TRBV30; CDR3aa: CAWTGGHSSYEQYF; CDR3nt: TGTGCCTGGACGGGAGGCCACAGCTCCTACGAGCAGTACTTC
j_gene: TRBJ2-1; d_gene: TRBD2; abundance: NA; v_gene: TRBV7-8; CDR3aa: CASSHQGGRAPDVQFF; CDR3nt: TGTGCCAGCAGTCACCAGGGCGGGAGGGCCCCGGATGTGCAGTTCTTC
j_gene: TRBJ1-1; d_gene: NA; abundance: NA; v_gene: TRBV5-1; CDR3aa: CASSPAGEGMSTEAFF; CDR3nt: TGCGCCAGCAGCCCCGCCGGCGAAGGTATGAGCACTGAAGCTTTCTTT
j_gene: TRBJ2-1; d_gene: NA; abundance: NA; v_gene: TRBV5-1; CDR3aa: CASSLWQGGNEQFF; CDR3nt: TGCGCCAGCAGCTTGTGGCAGGGAGGAAATGAGCAGTTCTTC
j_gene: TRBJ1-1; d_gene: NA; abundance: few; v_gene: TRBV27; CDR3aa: CASSLSGIYRTEAFF; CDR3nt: TGTGCCAGCAGTTTATCGGGGATCTACCGCACTGAAGCTTTCTTT
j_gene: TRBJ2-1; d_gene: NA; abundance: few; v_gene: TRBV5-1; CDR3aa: CASIPGDGSYNEQFF; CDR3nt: TGCGCCAGCATTCCCGGGGATGGCTCCTACAATGAGCAGTTCTTC
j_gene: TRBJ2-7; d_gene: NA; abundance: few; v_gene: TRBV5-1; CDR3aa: CASSSAVAYEQYF; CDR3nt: TGCGCCAGCAGCTCCGCCGTGGCCTACGAGCAGTACTTC
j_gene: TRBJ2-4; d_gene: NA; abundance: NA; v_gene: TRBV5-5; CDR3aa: CASSLSDSLLAKNIQYF; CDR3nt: TGTGCCAGCAGCTTGAGTGACAGCTTACTAGCCAAAAACATTCAGTACTTC
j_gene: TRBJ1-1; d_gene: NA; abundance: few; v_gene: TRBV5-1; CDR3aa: CASSLIAGGTEAFF; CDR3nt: TGCGCCAGCAGCTTGATCGCGGGGGGAACTGAAGCTTTCTTT
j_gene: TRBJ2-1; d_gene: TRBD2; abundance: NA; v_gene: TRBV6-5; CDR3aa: CASSELAGAYNEQFF; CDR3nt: TGTGCCAGCAGTGAACTAGCGGGAGCCTACAATGAGCAGTTCTTC
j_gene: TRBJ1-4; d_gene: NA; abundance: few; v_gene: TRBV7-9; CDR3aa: CASSLADTEPQKLFF; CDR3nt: TGTGCCAGCAGCTTAGCGGACACCGAACCTCAAAAACTGTTTTTT
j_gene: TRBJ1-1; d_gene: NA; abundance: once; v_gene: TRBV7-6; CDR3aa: CASSLTRGEMNTEAFF; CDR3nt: TGTGCCAGCAGCTTAACCCGGGGTGAGATGAACACTGAAGCTTTCTTT
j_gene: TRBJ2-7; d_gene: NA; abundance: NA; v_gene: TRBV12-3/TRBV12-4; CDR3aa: CASSPGLGPSSYEQYF; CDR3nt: TGTGCCAGCAGTCCTGGACTTGGTCCTAGCTCCTACGAGCAGTACTTC
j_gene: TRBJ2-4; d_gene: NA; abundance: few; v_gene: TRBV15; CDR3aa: CATSREYLRLAKNIQYF; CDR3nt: TGTGCCACCAGCAGAGAGTATCTGCGATTAGCCAAAAACATTCAGTACTTC
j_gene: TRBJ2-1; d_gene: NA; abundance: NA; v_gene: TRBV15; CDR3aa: CATSREGRGYNEQFF; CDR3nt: TGTGCCACCAGCAGAGAAGGCAGGGGCTACAATGAGCAGTTCTTC
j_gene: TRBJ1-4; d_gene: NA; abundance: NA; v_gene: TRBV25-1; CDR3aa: CASSGSEDAVFF; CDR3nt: TGTGCCAGCAGTGGATCGGAGGACGCAGTGTTTTTT
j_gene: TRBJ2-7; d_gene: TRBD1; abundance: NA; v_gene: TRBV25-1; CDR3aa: CASSESGQTYEQYF; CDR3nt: TGTGCCAGCAGTGAATCGGGACAGACCTACGAGCAGTACTTC
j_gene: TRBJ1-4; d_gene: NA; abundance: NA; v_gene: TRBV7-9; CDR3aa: CASSWGQGSEKLFF; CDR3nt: TGTGCCAGCAGTTGGGGCCAGGGGTCTGAAAAACTGTTTTTT
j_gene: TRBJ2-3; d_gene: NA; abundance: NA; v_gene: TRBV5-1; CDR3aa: CASSWTSGSSADTQYF; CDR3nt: TGCGCCAGCAGCTGGACCAGCGGTTCTAGCGCAGATACGCAGTATTTT
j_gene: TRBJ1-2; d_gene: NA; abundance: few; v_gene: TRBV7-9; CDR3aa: CASGPNYGYTF; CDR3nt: TGTGCCAGCGGGCCAAACTATGGCTACACCTTC
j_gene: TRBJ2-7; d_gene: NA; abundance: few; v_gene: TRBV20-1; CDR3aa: CSAEDRFSSYEQYF; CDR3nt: TGCAGTGCTGAGGACAGATTTTCCTCCTACGAGCAGTACTTC
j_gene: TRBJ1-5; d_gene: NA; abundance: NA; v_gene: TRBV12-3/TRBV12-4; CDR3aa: CASSFDPSNQPQHF; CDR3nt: TGTGCCAGCAGTTTTGACCCTAGCAATCAGCCCCAGCATTTT
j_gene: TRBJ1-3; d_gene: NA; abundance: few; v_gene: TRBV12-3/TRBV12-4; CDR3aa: CASSFRQGRGNTIYF; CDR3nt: TGTGCCAGCAGTTTTCGCCAGGGCCGGGGAAACACCATATATTTT
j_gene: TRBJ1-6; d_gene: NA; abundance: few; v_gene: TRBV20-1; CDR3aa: CSAGSAPLHF; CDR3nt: TGCAGTGCCGGGTCTGCACCCCTCCACTTT
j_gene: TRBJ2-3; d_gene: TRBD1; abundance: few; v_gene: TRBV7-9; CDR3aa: CASSFETPGQDSDTQYF; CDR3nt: TGTGCCAGCAGCTTCGAAACGCCGGGACAGGACTCAGATACGCAGTATTTT